A single sample gave rise to the 9 T cell receptor beta chains below, sequenced in a study of blood T cell repertoires in COVID-19. Generated by immunoSEQ multiplex PCR, the TCRdb table keeps only in-frame clones and is missing some. Of roughly 160,000 clones in the sample, roughly 81% were seen once. Source material: peripheral blood. Receptor source: a woman older than 75 with COVID-19, enrolled during active disease.

V and J are TRBV27 and TRBJ2-2; 12 nucleotides align to TRBD2. V lost 6 bases and J lost 5; bases outside the gene matches: 10. CDR3 length: 17 amino acids. In germline, CDR1 is MNHEY, CDR2 SMNVEV (reference sequence). The CDR3, as DNA: TGTGCCAGCAGGGGGGGCTCCGGGACTAGCGGGACCGGGGAGCTGTTTTTT. Its translation: CASRGGSGTSGTGELFF.

This rearrangement joins TRBV4-2 to TRBJ1-5; 7 nucleotides line up with TRBD1. V dropped 1 base and J dropped 2; count of bases not matched to a gene: 8. The CDR3 extends over 17 amino acids. Germline CDR1 and CDR2: LGHNA and YNFKEQ. The CDR3 DNA follows: TGTGCCAGCAGCCAAGTGAGGGGGCAGGGGGGCAATCAGCCCCAGCATTTT. It encodes CASSQVRGQGGNQPQHF.

This clone was seen only once. The genes are TRBV29-1 and TRBJ1-2, with D possibly TRBD1 on 6 matching bases. V lost 4 bases to trimming and J lost 0 bases, with 12 bases between them. This CDR3 spans 14 amino acids. Germline V gene data show CDR1 as SQVTM and CDR2 as ANQGSEA. CDR3 nucleotides: TGCAGCGTTGTTGGGGGCGAGGCTAACTATGGCTACACCTTC. Encoded protein: CSVVGGEANYGYTF.

The chain uses TRBV10-3 and TRBJ2-3, with a weak D call TRBD2 (7 bases). Per germline, CDR1 ENHRY and CDR2 SYGVKD. V lost 3 bases to trimming and J lost 4 bases, with 14 bases between them. There are 15 residues in the CDR3. Here the CDR3 DNA reads TGTGCCATCAGTGATATGAGGGGGGGTCCAGATACGCAGTATTTT. Translating gives CAISDMRGGPDTQYF.

The J gene is TRBJ2-2, the V gene TRBV5-5; D is unresolved. V lost 0 bases and J 2 bases, leaving 5 bases between the germline ends. The CDR3 is 14 amino acids. Per the germline V gene, CDR1 is SGHKS and CDR2 is YYEKEE (reference sequence). CDR3 in amino acids: CASSLVRNTGELFF. In DNA form, the CDR3 reads TGTGCCAGCAGCTTGGTGAGAAACACCGGGGAGCTGTTTTTT.

J is TRBJ2-7 and V is TRBV6-1; 8 positions match TRBD1. In germline, CDR1 is MNHNS, CDR2 SASEGT. The CDR3 contains 16 residues. J lost 3 bases, V lost 3 bases, and 10 bases had no gene match. The CDR3 DNA is TGTGCCAGCAGTGATTCTCTCGGGGACAGGATCTACGAGCAGTACTTC. Its translation: CASSDSLGDRIYEQYF.

The chain uses TRBV18 and TRBJ2-5, with 7 bases fitting TRBD2. This CDR3 has 16 amino acids. Looked up from germline, CDR1 is KGHSH and CDR2 is LQKENI. V shed 0 bases and J 3 bases; nucleotides not matched to a gene: 7. As DNA, the CDR3 is TGTGCCAGCTCACCACCGTGGGGGGGGAAAGAAGAGACCCAGTACTTC. The encoded protein is CASSPPWGGKEETQYF.

The table lists this clone with a count of one. The chain recombines TRBV20-1 with TRBJ2-3; no firm D call. Germline CDR1 reads DFQATT; CDR2 reads SNEGSKA (reference sequence). Trimming removed 6 bases from V and 9 bases from J, with 13 bases in between. CDR3 length: 11 residues. DNA of the CDR3: TGCAGTGCCCGTCCCGACAACACGCAGTATTTT. It codes for CSARPDNTQYF.

This chain connects TRBV4-2 to TRBJ1-4; D unresolved. The CDR3 totals 16 residues. Trimming removed 0 bases at V and 7 bases at J, with 15 bases between. Germline V gives CDR1 LGHNA, CDR2 YNFKEQ. The CDR3 nucleotides read TGTGCCAGCAGCCAAGACAGCATTCAACTAAGTGAAAAACTGTTTTTT. This gives the protein CASSQDSIQLSEKLFF.